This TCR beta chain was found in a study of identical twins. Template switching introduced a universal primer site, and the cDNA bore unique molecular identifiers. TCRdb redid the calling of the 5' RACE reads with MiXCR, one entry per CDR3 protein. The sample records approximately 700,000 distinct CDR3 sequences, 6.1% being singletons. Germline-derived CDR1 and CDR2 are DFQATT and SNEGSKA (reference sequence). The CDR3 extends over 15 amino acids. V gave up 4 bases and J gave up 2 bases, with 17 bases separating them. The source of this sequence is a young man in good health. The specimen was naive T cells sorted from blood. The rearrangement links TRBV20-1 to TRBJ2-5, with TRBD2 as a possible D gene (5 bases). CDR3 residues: CSANGERNTQETQYF. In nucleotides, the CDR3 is TGCAGTGCTAACGGGGAGAGAAATACGCAAGAGACCCAGTACTTC.